These T cell receptor beta chains were read from a single sample in a study of vaccination effects on CD4 cells after COVID-19. Their antigens are not known. Libraries were prepared by immunoSEQ multiplex PCR; TCRdb keeps only in-frame clonotypes and omits some of them. The sample has fewer than 90,000 clones; around 72% are singletons. The sequenced sample was CD4+ T cells from PBMCs cultured with HIV peptides, obtained before COVID-19 vaccination. The source is a human donor who had a prior SARS-CoV-2 infection. Each CDR3 is given with its conserved first and last residue. D genes are given only for firm matches. Size tells how often a clone was seen (once, few, many) or the class of an expanded clone, and some rows leave it out.

NA | TRBJ2-1 | TRBD2 | TRBV10-2 | TGCGCCAGCAGCCAGGGGACTAGCGGGGGCGGTGAGCAGTTCTTC | CASSQGTSGGGEQFF
NA | TRBJ2-1 | TRBD2 | TRBV6-2/TRBV6-3 | TGTGCCAGCAGTTACTTCCGGGGGGGCGTAAATGAGCAGTTCTTC | CASSYFRGGVNEQFF
NA | TRBJ2-3 | TRBD2 | TRBV19 | TGTGCCAGTAGTAAGCGGGGGGGCCCAGATACGCAGTATTTT | CASSKRGGPDTQYF
NA | TRBJ1-4 | TRBD1 | TRBV7-2 | TGTGCCAGCAGCTCTCGGACAGGGGAAAAACTGTTTTTT | CASSSRTGEKLFF
NA | TRBJ1-1 | NA | TRBV7-3 | TGTGCCAGCAGCACAAGGGCGAACACTGAAGCTTTCTTT | CASSTRANTEAFF
NA | TRBJ1-1 | NA | TRBV20-1 | TGCAGTGCTAGTATTCGGGACAAGGGGACTGAAGCTTTCTTT | CSASIRDKGTEAFF
NA | TRBJ1-1 | NA | TRBV4-2 | TGTGCCAGCAGCCCCCAACAGCCACCCACTGAAGCTTTCTTT | CASSPQQPPTEAFF
NA | TRBJ2-7 | TRBD1 | TRBV2 | TGTGCCAGCAGTCCCGAGGTACAGGGGGCCTGTTACTTC | CASSPEVQGACYF
few | TRBJ2-1 | TRBD2 | TRBV20-1 | TGCAGTGCTAGTGTTCGGCTAGCGGGAGTTGTTGAGCAGTTCTTC | CSASVRLAGVVEQFF
NA | TRBJ2-7 | NA | TRBV11-3 | TGTGCCAGCAGCTTAGGTCTACAAGACTACGAGCAGTACTTC | CASSLGLQDYEQYF
NA | TRBJ2-2 | NA | TRBV5-1 | TGCGCCAGCAGCTTGACGGCCGGGGGCCCGAACACCGGGGAGCTGTTTTTT | CASSLTAGGPNTGELFF
NA | TRBJ2-1 | TRBD2 | TRBV27 | TGTGCCAGCAGTAGACAGACTAGCCACAATGAGCAGTTCTTC | CASSRQTSHNEQFF
NA | TRBJ2-1 | TRBD2 | TRBV7-9 | TGTGCCAGCAGCTTAAGCGGGGCTTACAATGAGCAGTTCTTC | CASSLSGAYNEQFF
NA | TRBJ2-5 | TRBD2 | TRBV5-4 | TGTGCCAGCAGCTTGGCTAGCGGGGGGTCCGAGACCCAGTACTTC | CASSLASGGSETQYF
NA | TRBJ2-1 | TRBD1 | TRBV5-1 | TGCGCCAGCAGCTTGGATACAGGGGGCAAGTTCTTC | CASSLDTGGKFF
NA | TRBJ2-2 | NA | TRBV2 | TGTGCCAGCAGTGAACGGTATACCGGGGAGCTGTTTTTT | CASSERYTGELFF
few | TRBJ2-1 | TRBD2 | TRBV14 | TGTGCCAGCAGCCAAGGACTAGCCACCGAGCAGTTCTTC | CASSQGLATEQFF
NA | TRBJ2-1 | TRBD2 | TRBV11-2 | TGTGCCAGCAGCTTAGAGACGGGGGGTGCACACAATGAGCAGTTCTTC | CASSLETGGAHNEQFF
NA | TRBJ2-7 | NA | TRBV11-2 | TGTGCCAGCAGCATGACAGGACGTTTCAGCGAGCAGTACTTC | CASSMTGRFSEQYF
NA | TRBJ1-2 | NA | TRBV29-1 | TGCAGCGTTTACACAGGATATGGCTACACCTTC | CSVYTGYGYTF
once | TRBJ1-2 | NA | TRBV7-2 | TGTGCCAGCAGCCCGCGACGGACTACTAACTATGGCTACACCTTC | CASSPRRTTNYGYTF
NA | TRBJ2-6 | TRBD1 | TRBV16 | TGTGCCAGCAGACCCAGACAGGGTTCTGGGGCCAACGTCCTGACTTTC | CASRPRQGSGANVLTF
few | TRBJ2-1 | TRBD1 | TRBV19 | TGTGCCAGTAGTAAGGGACAGGGGAACCTATACTCCTACAATGAGCAGTTCTTC | CASSKGQGNLYSYNEQFF